Sequencing of this T cell receptor beta chain was carried out in a study of Graves' ophthalmopathy and Graves' hyperthyroidism. Study-level points and caveats: The model predicted ophthalmopathy progression with more than 70% sensitivity and 72.22% specificity.

RNA transcripts were the source from which TCR beta CDR3 regions were amplified. In the first round, RT-PCR was carried out with HTBI primers, and a multiplex PCR formed the second round. From the multiplex PCR reads, TCRdb called clonotypes with MiXCR, one entry per CDR3 protein. The table lists hundreds of thousands of distinct CDR3 sequences, over 40% of them singletons, with under 3.5% in the top ten. The CDR3 spans 13 residues. CDR1 GTSNPN and CDR2 SVGIG come from the germline V gene (reference sequence). V gave up 2 bases and J gave up 4 bases, with 12 bases separating them. This clonotype was counted a few times. The antigen remains undetermined.

Sequencing was performed on peripheral blood. The chain joins TRBV30 to TRBJ2-7, with a tentative D call TRBD2 (6 bases). This receptor was identified in an adult man with Graves' ophthalmopathy. The DNA of the CDR3 is TGTGCCTGGAGTTGGCGGGGACGATACGAGCAGTACTTC. This gives the protein CAWSWRGRYEQYF.